This entry lists 32 T cell receptor beta chains sequenced from one sample in a study of blood T cell repertoires in COVID-19. The repertoire was sequenced with immunoSEQ multiplex PCR; TCRdb's copy has only in-frame clones and lacks some. The sample shows some 35,000 clones, approximately 90% of them seen only once. What was sequenced was peripheral blood. These receptors all come from a human donor in a cohort sampled during active COVID-19.

This chain uses TRBV3-1 (or the pseudogene TRBV3-2) with TRBJ2-7; TRBD2 agrees at 16 bases. The CDR3 sequence is 15 residues long. Trimming took 3 bases from V and 7 from J; bases not matched to a gene: 3. Germline lookup yields CDR1 LGHDT and CDR2 YNNKEL (reference sequence). CDR3 DNA: TGTGCCAGCAGCCAGGGACTAGCGGGGGGGCGGGAGCAGTACTTC. This codes for CASSQGLAGGREQYF.

In the case of this clone: Other DNA sequences in this sample translate to the same CDR3. This chain uses TRBV28 with TRBJ2-7, with 7 positions matching TRBD1. The junction had 3 bases not matched to a gene; V was cut back by 6 bases and J by 4 bases. The V gene's germline CDR1 is MDHEN and CDR2 SYDVKM. This CDR3 has 12 amino acids. CDR3 in DNA: TGTGCCAGCAGCTCAGGGGGTTACGAGCAGTACTTC. It yields the protein CASSSGGYEQYF.

The sample holds a few counts of this clone. The chain links TRBV5-3 to TRBJ1-5, with unresolved D. TRBV5-3 is flagged as an ORF with uncertain function. The V end was cut by 4 bases, the J end by 6 bases, with 14 bases between. The CDR3 is 14 residues long. The CDR3 DNA reads TGTGCCAGAAGCCCCACCGCGATGCGTCAGCCCCAGCATTTT. Protein sequence: CARSPTAMRQPQHF.

This sequence joins TRBV27 and TRBJ2-2; 11 nucleotides align to TRBD2. Per germline, CDR1 MNHEY and CDR2 SMNVEV (reference sequence). CDR3 size: 15 residues. Trimming took 6 bases from V and 1 from J; bases not matched to a gene: 1. The CDR3 DNA is TGTGCCAGCAGGCTAGCGGGGGGGAACACCGGGGAGCTGTTTTTT. It codes for CASRLAGGNTGELFF.

V and J are TRBV10-3 and TRBJ2-7, with D possibly TRBD1 on 6 matching bases. Germline loops: CDR1 ENHRY, CDR2 SYGVKD. The CDR3 extends over 15 amino acids. Deletions cut 6 bases from V and 0 bases from J, with 15 bases between. The CDR3 DNA is TGTGCCATCAGCACAACAGGGCCCCTCTCCTACGAGCAGTACTTC. Protein product: CAISTTGPLSYEQYF.

The rearrangement uses TRBV11-3 and TRBJ2-1; 7 positions match TRBD1. The CDR3 consists of 15 residues. V lost 5 bases to trimming and J lost 4 bases; unmatched junction nucleotides: 8. The V gene's germline CDR1 is SGHNT and CDR2 YENEEA. The CDR3: CASSKGQQKYNEQFF. The CDR3 bases are TGTGCCAGCAGCAAGGGACAGCAAAAATACAATGAGCAGTTCTTC.

This chain joins TRBV6-5 and TRBJ1-3, with TRBD1 matching over 10 bases. The CDR3 spans 15 residues. The germline V gene has CDR1 MNHEY and CDR2 SVGAGI. With V trimmed by 5 bases and J by 3 bases, 4 bases remained unmatched. The CDR3 DNA is TGTGCCAGCAGTAGGACAGGGGGTCGTGGAAACACCATATATTTT. Residues: CASSRTGGRGNTIYF.

The chain combines TRBV12-5 with TRBJ2-5; possible D gene TRBD2, 6 bases. CDR3 size: 15 residues. The germline gives CDR1 LGHNT, CDR2 FRNRAP. Trimming cost V 7 bases and J 3 bases, with 18 bases left between them. Written as DNA, the CDR3 is TGTGCTAGTGCCCTTAGTCGGGGGTTGGAAGAGACCCAGTACTTC. It yields the protein CASALSRGLEETQYF.

The rearrangement uses TRBV19 and TRBJ2-1; weak D call: TRBD1 (6 bases). The CDR3 runs 12 residues. From germline, CDR1 is LNHDA and CDR2 SQIVND (reference sequence). V lost 5 bases, J lost 7 bases, and 9 bases lay in between. CDR3 in amino acids: CASSFRGNEQFF. The CDR3 nucleotides read TGTGCCAGTAGTTTCAGGGGAAATGAGCAGTTCTTC. Together with reference TRBV19 and TRBJ2-1, the CDR3 gives the full variable domain: DGGITQSPKYLFRKEGQNVTLSCEQNLNHDAMYWYRQDPGQGLRLIYYSQIVNDFQKGDIAEGYSVSREKKESFPLTVTSAQKNPTAFYLCASSFRGNEQFFGPGTRLTVL.

The rearrangement uses TRBV7-2 and TRBJ2-3; D is possibly TRBD2 (5 bases). V was pared by 4 bases and J by 2 bases, with 10 bases between. This CDR3 is built from 14 residues. Germline-derived CDR1 and CDR2 are SGHTA and FQGNSA. The CDR3 sequence is CASSSRTPTDTQYF. The CDR3 DNA is TGTGCCAGCAGCTCCCGGACTCCCACAGATACGCAGTATTTT.

The V call is TRBV5-1, the J call TRBJ1-3; D perhaps matches TRBD1 (6 bases). The CDR3 is 17 amino acids. The V and J ends lost 1 base and 1 base respectively, with 15 bases between them. CDR1 SGHRS and CDR2 YFSETQ come from the germline V gene. DNA of the CDR3: TGCGCCAGCAGCTTGACCGGTCCAGGGGAATCTGGAAACACCATATATTTT. Translation: CASSLTGPGESGNTIYF.

The chain uses TRBV18 and TRBJ1-2, with TRBD1 identical over 7 bases. The ends lost 5 bases at V and 5 bases at J; junction bases unmatched: 11. The germline V gene has CDR1 KGHSH and CDR2 LQKENI. The CDR3 is 15 amino acids. In nucleotides, the CDR3 is TGTGCCAGCTCAGAGACGACAGGGACGGCGTATGGCTACACCTTC. Translated, it gives CASSETTGTAYGYTF.

V and J are TRBV3-1 (or the pseudogene TRBV3-2) and TRBJ1-5, with 9 bases that match TRBD1. J was trimmed by 7 bases and V by 1 base; bases with no gene match: 14. Germline V gene lookup returns CDR1 LGHDT and CDR2 YNNKEL (reference sequence). This CDR3 is built from 18 residues. Written as DNA, the CDR3 is TGTGCCAGCAGCCAAGGGACTGAGGGACAGGGTCGTTTGCAGCCCCAGCATTTT. Its protein is CASSQGTEGQGRLQPQHF.

A few counts support this clone. The chain recombines TRBV9 with TRBJ2-1, with D uncertain. Per the germline V gene, CDR1 is SGDLS and CDR2 is YYNGEE. The CDR3 has 14 amino acids. V lost 0 bases and J 5 bases, leaving 9 bases between the germline ends. CDR3 in DNA: TGTGCCAGCAGCGTAGGACTCGGTAACAATGAGCAGTTCTTC. The encoded protein is CASSVGLGNNEQFF.

This clone came up a few times. The CDR3 is CASSQDFEVGEQFF. For the CDR3, the DNA is TGCGCCAGCAGCCAAGACTTTGAGGTGGGTGAGCAGTTCTTC. This rearrangement joins TRBV4-3 to TRBJ2-1, with D hard to call. Trimming removed 0 bases from V and 9 bases from J, with 12 bases in between. Germline CDR1 LGHNA, CDR2 YSLEER. This CDR3 spans 14 amino acids.

This chain links TRBV5-6 with TRBJ2-7, with D possibly matching TRBD2 (6 bases). V dropped 3 bases and J dropped 5 bases, with 15 bases sitting between them. Germline V gene sequence: CDR1 SGHDT, CDR2 YYEEEE. The CDR3 loop spans 14 amino acids. The CDR3 sequence is CASSSGLPWDEQYF. The CDR3 coding sequence is TGTGCCAGCAGCTCGGGACTCCCCTGGGACGAGCAGTACTTC.

The CDR3 loop reads CASSIGFGSEAFF. CDR3 in DNA: TGTGCCAGTAGTATAGGTTTCGGTTCTGAAGCTTTCTTT. The chain couples TRBV19 to TRBJ1-1; unclear D gene. Per germline, CDR1 LNHDA and CDR2 SQIVND (reference sequence). The ends were cut back, 1 base at V and 6 bases at J, with 9 bases in the middle. The CDR3 has 13 amino acids.

The rearrangement joins TRBV5-1 to TRBJ1-1, with D possibly TRBD1 on 6 matching bases. The V end was cut by 5 bases, the J end by 10 bases, with 12 bases between. The CDR3 runs 11 residues. The germline V gene has CDR1 SGHRS and CDR2 YFSETQ. As DNA, the CDR3 is TGCGCCAGCAGGGGGTCAGGGGCAGCTTTCTTT. This encodes CASRGSGAAFF.

The chain has TRBV13 and TRBJ1-1; D remains ambiguous. Germline-derived CDR1 and CDR2 are PRHDT and FYEKMQ (reference sequence). CDR3 length: 11 residues. V was clipped by 0 bases and J by 9 bases, with 5 bases between them. Here the CDR3 DNA reads TGTGCCAGCAGCTTAGGGGGCCAAGCTTTCTTT. It codes for CASSLGGQAFF. Full variable domain (missing parts from reference TRBV13 and TRBJ1-1): AAGVIQSPRHLIKEKRETATLKCYPIPRHDTVYWYQQGPGQDPQFLISFYEKMQSDKGSIPDRFSAQQFSDYHSELNMSSLELGDSALYFCASSLGGQAFFGQGTRLTVV.

The chain recombines TRBV3-1 (or the pseudogene TRBV3-2) with TRBJ2-4, with TRBD2 matching over 7 bases. From germline, CDR1 is LGHDT and CDR2 YNNKEL (reference sequence). V shed 4 bases and J 0 bases; nucleotides not matched to a gene: 9. This CDR3 spans 17 amino acids. The CDR3 protein is CASSRRGGGLAKNIQYF. In DNA form, the CDR3 reads TGTGCCAGCAGCCGCCGGGGCGGGGGACTAGCCAAAAACATTCAGTACTTC.

The chain is built from TRBV2 and TRBJ1-2; D remains unclear. In germline, CDR1 is SNHLY, CDR2 FYNNEI. The CDR3 contains 14 residues. With 6 bases removed from V and 2 bases from J, the gap between germline ends came to 13 bases. This CDR3 is CASSPGVQNYGYTF. As DNA, the CDR3 is TGTGCCAGCAGCCCCGGGGTACAAAACTATGGCTACACCTTC.

This clone came up a few times. J is TRBJ1-2 and V is TRBV7-9; no definite D call. From germline, CDR1 is SEHNR and CDR2 FQNEAQ (reference sequence). The CDR3 extends over 15 amino acids. Trimming pared 3 bases from V and 2 bases from J, leaving 13 bases between. The chain's CDR3 is CASSFSGFKNYGYTF. The CDR3, as DNA: TGTGCCAGCAGCTTTTCGGGGTTCAAGAACTATGGCTACACCTTC.

The chain couples TRBV7-3 to TRBJ2-2, with D perhaps TRBD2 (6 bases). The CDR3 is 17 amino acids. V was trimmed by 5 bases and J by 0 bases, leaving 16 bases between them. CDR1 is SGHTA and CDR2 is FQGTGA in the germline V gene. The CDR3 DNA sequence: TGTGCCAGCAGCCGGAGAACGCCGGGGGCGAACACCGGGGAGCTGTTTTTT. Protein sequence: CASSRRTPGANTGELFF.

Comments on this clone: Additional DNA sequences in this sample encode the identical CDR3. This sequence joins TRBV25-1 and TRBJ2-2; 7 bases map to TRBD1. J lost 4 bases, V lost 6 bases, and 2 bases had no gene match. Germline V gives CDR1 MGHDK, CDR2 SYGVNS. The CDR3 spans 13 residues. The CDR3 coding sequence is TGTGCCAGCAGCGGGACAGCCACCGGGGAGCTGTTTTTT. This encodes CASSGTATGELFF.

The V and J genes are TRBV5-1 and TRBJ2-7, with 10 bases identical to TRBD1. The germline V gene encodes CDR1 SGHRS and CDR2 YFSETQ. The ends lost 0 bases at V and 4 bases at J; junction bases unmatched: 13. The CDR3 length is 18 residues. This chain's CDR3 is CASSLDTPGQGKPYEQYF. The CDR3, as DNA: TGCGCCAGCAGCTTGGACACACCGGGACAGGGGAAACCTTACGAGCAGTACTTC.

The chain has TRBV9 and TRBJ2-7; 8 nucleotides agree with TRBD2. After removal of 0 bases from V and 4 bases from J, the junction contained 3 bases not matched to a gene. Germline CDR1 is SGDLS and CDR2 is YYNGEE. The CDR3 spans 14 residues. DNA for the CDR3: TGTGCCAGCAGCGTAGGCGGGGGGCCTTACGAGCAGTACTTC. Its translation: CASSVGGGPYEQYF.

This sequence joins TRBV6-6 and TRBJ2-1; 7 bases align to TRBD2. The CDR3 covers 13 residues. CDR1 and CDR2 from the germline V gene are MNHNY and SVGAGI (reference sequence). The V and J ends lost 7 bases and 6 bases, in that order; junction bases with no gene match: 6. The DNA of the CDR3 is TGTGCCAGCATATTAGCGGGCCGCAATGAGCAGTTCTTC. It encodes CASILAGRNEQFF.

The count of this clone is one. This chain uses TRBV5-1 with TRBJ1-3, with D possibly being TRBD1 (6 bases). V was clipped by 7 bases and J by 0 bases, with 11 bases between them. The CDR3 runs to 14 residues. Germline CDR1 is SGHRS and CDR2 is YFSETQ. The CDR3 protein is CASQQDSSGNTIYF. The CDR3 DNA sequence: TGCGCCAGCCAACAGGACAGCTCTGGAAACACCATATATTTT.

This clone was observed a few times. CDR3 sequence: CASSPSGGRNQPQHF. The CDR3 nucleotides read TGTGCCAGCAGCCCCTCGGGGGGCCGCAATCAGCCCCAGCATTTT. This chain connects TRBV3-1 (or the pseudogene TRBV3-2) to TRBJ1-5, with a tentative D call TRBD1 (6 bases). Germline V gene sequence: CDR1 LGHDT, CDR2 YNNKEL (reference sequence). The CDR3 is made up of 15 amino acids. V lost 4 bases, J lost 2 bases, and 12 bases lay in between.

The CDR3 bases are TGTGCCAGCAGTCCGACGGGACAGGACCAAGAGACCCAGTACTTC. Its protein is CASSPTGQDQETQYF. V and J are TRBV28 and TRBJ2-5; 8 bases align to TRBD1. V trimming: 5 bases; J trimming: 0 bases; junction bases outside the gene matches: 5. The CDR3 is made up of 15 amino acids. The germline CDR1 and CDR2 sequences are MDHEN and SYDVKM.

V usage is TRBV29-1 and J usage is TRBJ2-1; D is perhaps TRBD1 (6 bases). Germline lookup yields CDR1 SQVTM and CDR2 ANQGSEA. The CDR3 contains 11 residues. Trimming removed 8 bases at V and 11 bases at J, with 16 bases between. CDR3 bases: TGCAGCTTCTTCCCACAGGGACAGCAGTTCTTC. It encodes CSFFPQGQQFF.

The CDR3 here is CASTPGSGLFYGMKAFF. CDR3 bases: TGTGCCAGCACCCCCGGCAGCGGTCTTTTTTATGGAATGAAAGCTTTCTTT. The chain is built from TRBV7-9 and TRBJ1-1; no reliable D call. Germline V gives CDR1 SEHNR, CDR2 FQNEAQ (reference sequence). There are 17 residues in the CDR3. Trimming shortened V by 7 bases and J by 9 bases, and 30 bases separated the two germline ends.